The 17 T cell receptor beta chains reported below all come from one sample, sequenced in a study of cytomegalovirus exposure and HLA in healthy donors. The PCR employed 60 Vbeta primers together with 13 Jbeta primers. Clones were read by immunoSEQ multiplex PCR, and TCRdb kept only the in-frame ones, dropping some. The top ten hold 22% of the sample, which has around 110,000 clones, roughly 80% seen once. Sequencing used PBMCs. The origin of the receptors is a man aged 30-40 years in good health and CMV-seropositive.

The gene calls are TRBV7-6 and TRBJ1-2; 8 nucleotides align to TRBD1. The CDR3 consists of 14 residues. CDR1 is SGHVS, CDR2 FNYEAQ, per germline. The junction had 10 bases not matched to a gene; V was cut back by 5 bases and J by 8 bases. The CDR3 loop reads CASSRNPDRGGYTF. CDR3 DNA sequence: TGTGCCAGCAGCCGGAACCCCGACAGGGGAGGCTACACCTTC.

The table lists this clone with a count of one. The chain couples TRBV12-2 to TRBJ1-2; the D call in the table, TRBD1, was not verified against the DNA. TRBV12-2 is reported as a pseudogene. CDR3 length: 15 residues. This chain's CDR3 is CASRLRPTGVGGYTF. CDR3 coding DNA: TGTGCAAGTCGCTTACGCCCTACAGGGGTCGGTGGCTACACCTTC.

J is TRBJ1-2 and V is TRBV10-1; maybe TRBD1 (5 bases). The CDR3 totals 14 residues. Trimming left V 2 bases short and J 8 bases short, with 15 bases between. Germline values: CDR1 WNHNN, CDR2 SYGVQD (reference sequence). The CDR3 DNA follows: TGCGCCAGCAGTGAGACAGGCGGAACCCGCGGCTACACCTTC. As protein: CASSETGGTRGYTF.

This CDR3 reads CASSRDRAYGELFF. CDR3 nucleotides: TGCGCCAGCAGCCGGGACAGGGCCTACGGGGAGCTGTTTTTT. The chain recombines TRBV5-1 with TRBJ2-2, with 9 bases aligning to TRBD1. CDR1 and CDR2 from the germline V gene are SGHRS and YFSETQ. V shed 4 bases, J shed 7 bases, and the junction held 5 bases outside the gene matches. The CDR3 sequence is 14 residues long.

The rearrangement joins TRBV7-9 to TRBJ2-7; unclear D gene. The germline CDR1 and CDR2 sequences are SEHNR and FQNEAQ (reference sequence). The V and J ends lost 4 bases and 0 bases respectively, with 7 bases between them. The CDR3 runs 13 residues. DNA for the CDR3: TGTGCCAGCAGCTCCCGGGTCTCCTACGAGCAGTACTTC. Translation gives CASSSRVSYEQYF.

The chain recombines TRBV27 with TRBJ2-7; TRBD1 is a possible D gene (6 bases). The CDR3 length is 15 residues. Germline values: CDR1 MNHEY, CDR2 SMNVEV (reference sequence). Trimming took off 5 bases at V and 4 bases at J, with 18 bases between the two ends. CDR3 bases: TGTGCCAGCAGTAAAAGACAGGTCTTAAGGTACGAGCAGTACTTC. Protein: CASSKRQVLRYEQYF.

The chain links TRBV5-5 to TRBJ1-1; weak D call: TRBD1 (6 bases). Trimming left V 0 bases short and J 3 bases short, with 12 bases between. The CDR3 has 15 residues. CDR1 is SGHKS, CDR2 YYEKEE, per germline (reference sequence). The chain's CDR3 is CASSLGGTYYTEAFF. CDR3 nucleotides: TGTGCCAGCAGCTTGGGGGGGACATACTACACTGAAGCTTTCTTT.

A few counts support this clone. The chain has TRBV5-1 and TRBJ2-2; perhaps TRBD1 as D (6 bases). The CDR3 has 13 amino acids. Between the trimmed V and J ends, which lost 2 bases and 7 bases, there was a span of 9 bases. Germline CDR1 SGHRS, CDR2 YFSETQ. The CDR3 region has the DNA TGCGCCAGCAGCTTTGGACAGAACGGGGAGCTGTTTTTT. Residues: CASSFGQNGELFF.

The chain uses TRBV28 and TRBJ2-1; D might be TRBD2 (6 bases). Germline V CDR1 and CDR2: MDHEN, SYDVKM. The CDR3 has 15 amino acids. Trimming pared 3 bases from V and 5 bases from J, leaving 14 bases between. CDR3 sequence reads: CASSFYGSGHNEQFF. CDR3 DNA sequence: TGTGCCAGCAGTTTCTATGGTAGCGGTCACAATGAGCAGTTCTTC.

The chain carries TRBV10-3 and TRBJ1-2, with D perhaps TRBD1 (6 bases). Deletions cut 4 bases from V and 2 bases from J, with 11 bases between. Germline loops: CDR1 ENHRY, CDR2 SYGVKD. The CDR3 runs 14 residues. The CDR3 protein is CAISGTDSNYGYTF. DNA for the CDR3: TGTGCCATCAGTGGGACAGACTCAAACTATGGCTACACCTTC.

The chain uses TRBV19 and TRBJ1-3; tentative D call: TRBD1 (5 bases). Germline V gene lookup returns CDR1 LNHDA and CDR2 SQIVND (reference sequence). The CDR3 is made up of 14 amino acids. With 7 bases removed from V and 4 bases from J, the gap between germline ends came to 14 bases. The CDR3 reads CASTPQGSGNTIYF. The CDR3 DNA is TGTGCCAGTACGCCCCAGGGATCGGGAAACACCATATATTTT.

This clone has more than one count but fewer than ten. The rearrangement links TRBV10-3 to TRBJ1-2; the D gene is possibly TRBD1 (6 bases). The CDR3 sequence is 13 residues long. Germline values: CDR1 ENHRY, CDR2 SYGVKD. Trimming left V 6 bases short and J 4 bases short, with 12 bases between. CDR3 protein: CAISEQGPYGYTF. CDR3 sequence (DNA): TGTGCCATCAGCGAACAGGGACCCTATGGCTACACCTTC.

The chain links TRBV9 to TRBJ1-2; possibly TRBD1 for D (6 bases). Trimming left V 0 bases short and J 4 bases short, with 10 bases between. Germline assignment: CDR1 SGDLS and CDR2 YYNGEE. The length of the CDR3 is 14 residues. The CDR3 DNA sequence: TGTGCCAGCAGCGTAGGGGGGACAACCTATGGCTACACCTTC. Residues: CASSVGGTTYGYTF.

For the CDR3, the DNA is TGTGCCAGCAGTACACTTGGACACCCTGAAGCTTTCTTT. This translates into CASSTLGHPEAFF. The rearrangement joins TRBV6-5 to TRBJ1-1; D might be TRBD1 (5 bases). V gave up 5 bases and J gave up 6 bases, with 13 bases separating them. The CDR3 consists of 13 residues. Germline CDR1 MNHEY, CDR2 SVGAGI.

The V gene is TRBV6-6, the J gene TRBJ1-5; a possible D gene is TRBD1 (6 bases). The germline V gene encodes CDR1 MNHNY and CDR2 SVGAGI (reference sequence). The CDR3 consists of 13 residues. V lost 6 bases and J 3 bases, leaving 9 bases between the germline ends. In nucleotides, the CDR3 is TGTGCCAGCAGCGGACAGTCCAATCAGCCCCAGCATTTT. Translation gives CASSGQSNQPQHF.

V and J are TRBV4-1 and TRBJ1-5; no clear D. V shed 4 bases and J shed 6 bases, with 10 bases lying between them. Germline CDR1 is MGHRA and CDR2 is YSYEKL. The CDR3 length is 13 residues. The CDR3 sequence is CASSLREGQPQHF. CDR3 sequence (DNA): TGCGCCAGCAGCCTCCGAGAGGGTCAGCCCCAGCATTTT.

The V and J genes are TRBV5-4 and TRBJ1-1; a weak D match, TRBD1 (6 bases). The ends were cut back, 3 bases at V and 0 bases at J, with 18 bases in the middle. This CDR3 comprises 17 residues. Per germline, CDR1 SGHNT and CDR2 YYREEE (reference sequence). The chain's CDR3 is CASSSAPGVGLNTEAFF. CDR3 bases: TGTGCCAGCAGCTCAGCCCCAGGGGTAGGCCTGAACACTGAAGCTTTCTTT.